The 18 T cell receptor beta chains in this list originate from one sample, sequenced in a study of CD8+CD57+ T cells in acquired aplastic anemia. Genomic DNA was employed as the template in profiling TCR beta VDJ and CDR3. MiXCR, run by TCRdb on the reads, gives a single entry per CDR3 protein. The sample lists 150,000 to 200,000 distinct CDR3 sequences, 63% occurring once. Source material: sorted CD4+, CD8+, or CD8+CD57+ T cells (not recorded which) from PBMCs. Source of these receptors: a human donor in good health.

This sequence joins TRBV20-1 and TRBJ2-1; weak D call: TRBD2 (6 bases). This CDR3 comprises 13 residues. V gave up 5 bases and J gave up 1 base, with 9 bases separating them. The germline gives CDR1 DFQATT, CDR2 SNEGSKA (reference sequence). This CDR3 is CSAVADSYNEQFF. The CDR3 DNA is TGCAGTGCTGTAGCGGATTCCTACAATGAGCAGTTCTTC.

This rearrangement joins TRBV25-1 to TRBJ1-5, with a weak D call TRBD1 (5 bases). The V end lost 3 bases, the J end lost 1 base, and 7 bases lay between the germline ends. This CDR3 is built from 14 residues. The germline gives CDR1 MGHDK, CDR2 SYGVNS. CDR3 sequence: CASSEPGSNQPQHF. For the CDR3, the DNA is TGTGCCAGCAGTGAGCCAGGGAGCAATCAGCCCCAGCATTTT.

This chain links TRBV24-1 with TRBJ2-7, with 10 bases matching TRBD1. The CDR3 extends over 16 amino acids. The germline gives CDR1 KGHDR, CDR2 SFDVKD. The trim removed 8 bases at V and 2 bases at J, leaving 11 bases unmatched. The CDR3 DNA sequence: TGTGCCACCAAGTGCCCAACCGGGACAGGGGCCTACGAGCAGTACTTC. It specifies CATKCPTGTGAYEQYF.

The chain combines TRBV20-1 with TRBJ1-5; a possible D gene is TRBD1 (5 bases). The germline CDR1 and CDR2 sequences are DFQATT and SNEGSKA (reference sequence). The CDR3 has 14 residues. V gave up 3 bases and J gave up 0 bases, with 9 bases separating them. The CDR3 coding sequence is TGCAGTGCTAGGCTAGGGGATAGCAATCAGCCCCAGCATTTT. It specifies CSARLGDSNQPQHF.

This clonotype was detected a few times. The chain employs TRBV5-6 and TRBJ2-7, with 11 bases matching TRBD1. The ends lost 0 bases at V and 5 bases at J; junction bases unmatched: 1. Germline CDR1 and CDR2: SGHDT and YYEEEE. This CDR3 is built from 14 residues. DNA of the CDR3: TGTGCCAGCAGCTTGGGGACAGGGGGCAACGAGCAGTACTTC. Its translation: CASSLGTGGNEQYF.

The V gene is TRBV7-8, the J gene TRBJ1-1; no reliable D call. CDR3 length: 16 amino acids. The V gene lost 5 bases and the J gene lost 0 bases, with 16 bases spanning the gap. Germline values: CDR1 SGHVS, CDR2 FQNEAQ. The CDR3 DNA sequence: TGTGCCAGCAGCCATCGTCGCGGGAACCTGAACACTGAAGCTTTCTTT. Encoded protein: CASSHRRGNLNTEAFF.

The CDR3 region has the DNA TGCGCCAGCAGCTTGGGGGACACCGGTACTAACTATGGCTACACCTTC. As protein: CASSLGDTGTNYGYTF. This chain uses TRBV5-1 with TRBJ1-2; possible D gene TRBD1, 6 bases. Trimming took 0 bases from V and 0 from J, leaving 12 bases between them. CDR3 length equals 16 residues. Germline CDR1 SGHRS, CDR2 YFSETQ.

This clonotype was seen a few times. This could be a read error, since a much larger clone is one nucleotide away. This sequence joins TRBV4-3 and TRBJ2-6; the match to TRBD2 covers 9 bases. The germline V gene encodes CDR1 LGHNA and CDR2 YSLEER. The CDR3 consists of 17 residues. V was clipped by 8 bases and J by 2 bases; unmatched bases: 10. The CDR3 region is CASRRREGLAGANVLTF. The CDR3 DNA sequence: TGCGCCAGCCGGCGGCGGGAGGGCCTAGCTGGGGCCAACGTCCTGACTTTC.

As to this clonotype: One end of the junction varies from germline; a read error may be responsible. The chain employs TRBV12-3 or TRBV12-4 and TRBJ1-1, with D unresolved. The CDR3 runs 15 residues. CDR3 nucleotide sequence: TGTGCCAGCAGTTTACGGTCCATCATGAACACTGAAGCCTTCTTT. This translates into CASSLRSIMNTEAFF.

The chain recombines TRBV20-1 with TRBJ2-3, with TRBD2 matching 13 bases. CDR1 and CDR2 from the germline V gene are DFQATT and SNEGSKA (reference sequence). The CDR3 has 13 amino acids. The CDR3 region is CSVGTSGVDTQYF. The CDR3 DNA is TGCAGCGTCGGGACTAGCGGGGTAGATACGCAGTATTTT.

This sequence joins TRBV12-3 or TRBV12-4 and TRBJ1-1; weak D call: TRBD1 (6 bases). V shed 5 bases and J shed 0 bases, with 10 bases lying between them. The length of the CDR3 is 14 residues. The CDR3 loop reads CASSRDTMNTEAFF. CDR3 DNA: TGTGCCAGCAGTCGGGACACCATGAACACTGAAGCTTTCTTT.

The DNA for the CDR3 is TGTGCCACCAGTGACCCTAGCGGACTATACAATGAGCAGTTCTTC. Its protein product is CATSDPSGLYNEQFF. The genes are TRBV24-1 and TRBJ2-1; 7 nucleotides align to TRBD2. The CDR3 extends over 15 amino acids. The germline gives CDR1 KGHDR, CDR2 SFDVKD. Germline trimming cut 4 bases from V and 4 bases from J; bases unmatched to any gene: 6.

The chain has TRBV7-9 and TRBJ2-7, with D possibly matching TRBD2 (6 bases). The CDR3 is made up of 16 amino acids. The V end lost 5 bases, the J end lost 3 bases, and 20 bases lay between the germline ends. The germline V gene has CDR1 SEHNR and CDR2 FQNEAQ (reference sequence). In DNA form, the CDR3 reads TGTGCCAGCAGCCGCGGAGGGGTGATGGGGAGCTACGAGCAGTACTTC. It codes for CASSRGGVMGSYEQYF.

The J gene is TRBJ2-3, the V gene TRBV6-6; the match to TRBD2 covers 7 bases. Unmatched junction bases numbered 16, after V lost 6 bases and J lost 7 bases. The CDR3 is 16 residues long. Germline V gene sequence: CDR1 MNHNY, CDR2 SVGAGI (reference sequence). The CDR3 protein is CASSQVGAGVGYTQYF. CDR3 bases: TGTGCCAGCAGCCAAGTCGGTGCGGGAGTGGGCTATACGCAGTATTTT.

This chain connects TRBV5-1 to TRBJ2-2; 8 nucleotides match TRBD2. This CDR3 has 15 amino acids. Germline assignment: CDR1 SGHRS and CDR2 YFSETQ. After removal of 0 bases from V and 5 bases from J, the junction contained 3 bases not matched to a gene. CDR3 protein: CASSLARGATGELFF. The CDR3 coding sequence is TGCGCCAGCAGCTTGGCGCGGGGGGCTACCGGGGAGCTGTTTTTT.

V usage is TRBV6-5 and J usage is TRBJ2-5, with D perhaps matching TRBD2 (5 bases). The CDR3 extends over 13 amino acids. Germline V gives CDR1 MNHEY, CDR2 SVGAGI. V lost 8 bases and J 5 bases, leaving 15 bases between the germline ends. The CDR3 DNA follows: TGTGCCAGCCATCCCCGGGGTTGGGAGACCCAGTACTTC. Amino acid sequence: CASHPRGWETQYF.

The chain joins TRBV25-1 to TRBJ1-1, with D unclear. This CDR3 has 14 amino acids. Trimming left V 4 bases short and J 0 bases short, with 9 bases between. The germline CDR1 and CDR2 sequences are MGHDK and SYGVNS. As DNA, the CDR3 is TGTGCCAGCAGTGCTATTGGGATGAACACTGAAGCTTTCTTT. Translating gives CASSAIGMNTEAFF.

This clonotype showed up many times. CDR3 sequence: CASSFAGLSYEQYF. CDR3 in DNA: TGTGCCAGCAGTTTTGCGGGACTCTCCTACGAGCAGTACTTC. V is TRBV12-3 or TRBV12-4 and J is TRBJ2-7; possible D gene TRBD2, 6 bases. The CDR3 is made up of 14 amino acids. The V end was cut by 3 bases, the J end by 0 bases, with 9 bases between.